The clone carrying this T cell receptor beta chain came up once. Antigen unknown. These data are taken from a study of CD8 T cell repertoires and HIV-1 epitope variants. Findings and limits, study-wide: Beta chains alone show antigen proliferation, not cytokine profile or function.

The repertoire was sequenced with immunoSEQ multiplex PCR; TCRdb's copy has only in-frame clones and lacks some. The sample lists about 5,300 clones, around 73% occurring once. V lost 3 bases and J lost 0, with 9 bases in between. The CDR3 sequence is 14 residues long. CDR1 and CDR2 (germline): LNHDA, SQIVND (reference sequence). The receptor comes from a male donor with HIV. This chain links TRBV19 with TRBJ2-7; D perhaps matches TRBD1 (6 bases). The sequenced material came from cultured CD8+ T cells derived from PBMCs. The CDR3 region is CASSIGQTSYEQYF. CDR3 sequence (DNA): TGTGCCAGTAGTATTGGACAGACCTCCTACGAGCAGTACTTC.